The rows below give T cell receptor beta chains drawn from one sample of a study of T cell responses to AZD1222 COVID-19 vaccine. The table came from immunoSEQ multiplex PCR; TCRdb's copy has only in-frame clones and leaves some out. This table has about 200,000 clones, roughly 91% appearing once. Sequencing was performed on peripheral blood, taken on day 0 of MenACWY control vaccination. Receptor source: an adult in good health. The CDR3 runs from the conserved cysteine through the conserved F or W. Each record gives: clone size, V gene, J gene, D gene, CDR3 protein, CDR3 DNA. The D gene is left open where the match is weak. The size field is filled for only some rows; it gives once, few, many or a size class.

once	TRBV28	TRBJ1-2	-	CASSITPRGGGYGYTF	TGTGCCAGCAGTATTACCCCTCGGGGGGGTGGCTATGGCTACACCTTC
once	TRBV6-1	TRBJ2-1	TRBD1	CASSETGVGNEQFF	TGTGCCAGCAGTGAGACAGGGGTCGGCAATGAGCAGTTCTTC
once	TRBV27	TRBJ1-1	-	CASWEVRGPTTEAFF	TGTGCCAGCTGGGAGGTTCGGGGTCCCACAACTGAAGCTTTCTTT
-	TRBV30	TRBJ2-1	-	CAWRLINYNEQFF	TGTGCCTGGAGGCTGATAAACTACAATGAGCAGTTCTTC
-	TRBV7-2	TRBJ1-2	-	CASSLAGRGYGYTF	TGTGCCAGCAGCTTAGCGGGGAGGGGTTATGGCTACACCTTC
-	TRBV19	TRBJ1-5	-	CASSTTAGQPQHF	TGTGCCAGTAGTACGACAGCGGGCCAGCCCCAGCATTTT
-	TRBV3-1/TRBV3-2	TRBJ1-6	TRBD1	CASSQTGGRNSPLHF	TGTGCCAGCAGCCAGACAGGGGGCAGAAATTCACCCCTCCACTTT
once	TRBV18	TRBJ1-5	TRBD1	CASSPVGTGGSNQPQHF	TGTGCCAGCTCACCTGTAGGGACAGGGGGCAGCAATCAGCCCCAGCATTTT
few	TRBV6-4	TRBJ1-1	-	CASSRRPNTEAFF	TGTGCCAGCAGTCGTCGGCCGAACACTGAAGCTTTCTTT
-	TRBV12-3/TRBV12-4	TRBJ1-1	-	CASIIFPGTEAFF	TGTGCCAGCATTATCTTCCCAGGGACTGAAGCTTTCTTT
-	TRBV3-1/TRBV3-2	TRBJ1-1	-	CASSRRPGNTEAFF	TGTGCCAGCAGCCGCAGACCGGGGAACACTGAAGCTTTCTTT
-	TRBV18	TRBJ1-5	TRBD1	CASSPLPGQGRQPQHF	TGTGCCAGCTCACCGCTTCCGGGACAGGGTAGGCAGCCCCAGCATTTT
once	TRBV19	TRBJ1-5	-	CASSIEPRTRGSQPQHF	TGTGCCAGTAGTATAGAGCCCCGGACACGGGGTAGTCAGCCCCAGCATTTT
-	TRBV24-1	TRBJ1-2	TRBD1	CATSDAKPGQGIYGYTF	TGTGCCACCAGTGACGCGAAACCGGGACAGGGGATCTATGGCTACACCTTC
-	TRBV6-2/TRBV6-3	TRBJ1-1	TRBD1	CASSYSGTGGTEAFF	TGTGCCAGCAGTTACTCAGGGACAGGGGGCACTGAAGCTTTCTTT
once	TRBV6-2/TRBV6-3	TRBJ2-2	TRBD1	CASSTVGQGRSGELFF	TGTGCCAGCAGTACCGTCGGACAGGGGCGCTCCGGGGAGCTGTTTTTT
-	TRBV12-5	TRBJ2-4	-	CASGLERLAKNIQYF	TGTGCTAGTGGTTTAGAAAGGCTAGCCAAAAACATTCAGTACTTC
-	TRBV18	TRBJ2-3	TRBD1	CASSLGQGGNTDTQYF	TGTGCCAGCTCACTAGGACAGGGGGGCAACACAGATACGCAGTATTTT
-	TRBV7-9	TRBJ2-1	-	CASSLGLQGLYNEQFF	TGTGCCAGCAGCTTAGGGCTACAGGGTTTGTACAATGAGCAGTTCTTC
-	TRBV3-1/TRBV3-2	TRBJ1-2	-	CASSQATVQGHGYTF	TGTGCCAGCAGCCAAGCCACGGTCCAGGGCCATGGCTACACCTTC
-	TRBV2	TRBJ1-5	-	CASSERAVLSNQPQHF	TGTGCCAGCAGTGAAAGGGCCGTACTTAGCAATCAGCCCCAGCATTTT